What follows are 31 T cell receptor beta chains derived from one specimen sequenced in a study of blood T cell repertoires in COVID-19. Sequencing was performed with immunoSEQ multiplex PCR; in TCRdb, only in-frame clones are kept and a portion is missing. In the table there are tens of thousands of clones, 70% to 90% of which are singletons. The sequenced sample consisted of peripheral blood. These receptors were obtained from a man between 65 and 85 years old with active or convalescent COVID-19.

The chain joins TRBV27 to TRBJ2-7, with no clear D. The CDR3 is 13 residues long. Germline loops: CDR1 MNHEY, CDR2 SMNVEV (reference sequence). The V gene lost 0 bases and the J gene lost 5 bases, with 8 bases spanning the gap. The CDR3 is CASSLSRGNEQYF. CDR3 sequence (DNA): TGTGCCAGCAGTTTATCGAGAGGTAACGAGCAGTACTTC.

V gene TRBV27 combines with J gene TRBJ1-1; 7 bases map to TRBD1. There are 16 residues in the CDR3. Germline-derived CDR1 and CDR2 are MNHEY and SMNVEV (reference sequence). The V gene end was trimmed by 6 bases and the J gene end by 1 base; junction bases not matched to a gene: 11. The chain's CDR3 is CASRMTGQLKNTEAFF. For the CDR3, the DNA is TGTGCCAGCAGGATGACAGGGCAGTTAAAGAACACTGAAGCTTTCTTT.

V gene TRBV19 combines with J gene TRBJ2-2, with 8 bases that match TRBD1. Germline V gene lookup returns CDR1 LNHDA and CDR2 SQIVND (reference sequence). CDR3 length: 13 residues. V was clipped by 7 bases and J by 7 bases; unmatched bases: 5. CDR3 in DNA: TGTGCCAGTACCCAACAGGGGGTCGGGGAGCTGTTTTTT. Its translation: CASTQQGVGELFF.

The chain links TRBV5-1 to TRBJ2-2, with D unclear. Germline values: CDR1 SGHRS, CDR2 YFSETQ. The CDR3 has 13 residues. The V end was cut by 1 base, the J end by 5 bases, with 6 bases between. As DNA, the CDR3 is TGCGCCAGCAGCTTGATCCCAACCGGGGAGCTGTTTTTT. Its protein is CASSLIPTGELFF.

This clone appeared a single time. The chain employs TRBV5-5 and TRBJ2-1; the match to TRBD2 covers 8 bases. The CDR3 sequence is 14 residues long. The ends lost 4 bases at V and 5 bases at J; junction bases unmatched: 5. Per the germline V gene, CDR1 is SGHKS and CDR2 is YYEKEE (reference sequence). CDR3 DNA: TGTGCCAGCAGCATCACTAGCGGCAACAATGAGCAGTTCTTC. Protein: CASSITSGNNEQFF.

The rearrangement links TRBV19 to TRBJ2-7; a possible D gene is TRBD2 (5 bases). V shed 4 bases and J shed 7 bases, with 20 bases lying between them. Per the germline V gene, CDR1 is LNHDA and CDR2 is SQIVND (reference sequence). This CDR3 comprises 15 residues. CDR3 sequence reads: CASSRAGGGVSEQYF. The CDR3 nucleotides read TGTGCCAGTAGTAGGGCTGGAGGAGGAGTAAGTGAGCAGTACTTC.

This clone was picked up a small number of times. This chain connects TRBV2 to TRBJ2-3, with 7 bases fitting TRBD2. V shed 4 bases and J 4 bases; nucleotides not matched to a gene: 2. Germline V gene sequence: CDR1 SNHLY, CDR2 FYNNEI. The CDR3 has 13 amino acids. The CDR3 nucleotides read TGTGCCAGCAGTGGGACTAGATCAGATACGCAGTATTTT. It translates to CASSGTRSDTQYF. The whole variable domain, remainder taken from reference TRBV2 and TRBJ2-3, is EPEVTQTPSHQVTQMGQEVILRCVPISNHLYFYWYRQILGQKVEFLVSFYNNEISEKSEIFDDQFSVERPDGSNFTLKIRSTKLEDSAMYFCASSGTRSDTQYFGPGTRLTVL.

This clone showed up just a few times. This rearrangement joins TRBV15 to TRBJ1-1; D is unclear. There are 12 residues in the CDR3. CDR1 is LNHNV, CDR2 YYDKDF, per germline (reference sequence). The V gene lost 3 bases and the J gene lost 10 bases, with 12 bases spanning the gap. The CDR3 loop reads CATSRLLRPAFF. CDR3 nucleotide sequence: TGTGCCACCAGCAGGCTACTACGCCCAGCTTTCTTT.

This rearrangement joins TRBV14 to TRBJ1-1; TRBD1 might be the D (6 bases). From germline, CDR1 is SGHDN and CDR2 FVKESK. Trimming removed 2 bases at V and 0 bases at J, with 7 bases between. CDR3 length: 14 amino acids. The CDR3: CASSQYRVNTEAFF. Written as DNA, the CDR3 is TGTGCCAGCAGCCAATACAGGGTGAACACTGAAGCTTTCTTT.

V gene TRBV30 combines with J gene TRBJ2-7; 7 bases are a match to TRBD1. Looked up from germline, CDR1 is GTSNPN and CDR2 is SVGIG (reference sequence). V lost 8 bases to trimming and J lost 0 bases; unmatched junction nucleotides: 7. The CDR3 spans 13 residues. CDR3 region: CALKDRISYEQYF. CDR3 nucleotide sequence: TGTGCCCTGAAGGACAGGATCTCCTACGAGCAGTACTTC. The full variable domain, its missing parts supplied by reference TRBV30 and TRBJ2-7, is SQTIHQWPATLVQPVGSPLSLECTVEGTSNPNLYWYRQAAGRGLQLLFYSVGIGQISSEVPQNLSASRPQDRQFILSSKKLLLSDSGFYLCALKDRISYEQYFGPGTRLTVT.

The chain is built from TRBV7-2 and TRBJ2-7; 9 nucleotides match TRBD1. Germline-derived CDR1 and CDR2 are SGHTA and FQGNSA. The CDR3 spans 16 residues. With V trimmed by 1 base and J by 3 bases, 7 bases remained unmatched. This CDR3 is CASSLEVGTGIYEQYF. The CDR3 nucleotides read TGTGCCAGCAGCTTAGAAGTAGGGACAGGGATCTACGAGCAGTACTTC. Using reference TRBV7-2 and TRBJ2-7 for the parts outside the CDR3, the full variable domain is GAGVSQSPSNKVTEKGKDVELRCDPISGHTALYWYRQSLGQGLEFLIYFQGNSAPDKSGLPSDRFSAERTGGSVSTLTIQRTQQEDSAVYLCASSLEVGTGIYEQYFGPGTRLTVT.

The CDR3 nucleotides are TGTGCCTGGAGTGTACTCCGGACAGGGCCAGGCAATGAGCAGTTCTTC. It codes for CAWSVLRTGPGNEQFF. This chain connects TRBV30 to TRBJ2-1; TRBD1 matches at 8 bases. V dropped 0 bases and J dropped 6; count of bases not matched to a gene: 10. Germline V lookup: CDR1 GTSNPN, CDR2 SVGIG (reference sequence). The CDR3 has 16 amino acids.

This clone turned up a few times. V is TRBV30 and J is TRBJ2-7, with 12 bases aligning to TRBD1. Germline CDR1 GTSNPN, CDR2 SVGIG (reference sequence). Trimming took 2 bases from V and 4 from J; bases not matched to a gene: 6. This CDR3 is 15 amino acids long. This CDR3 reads CAWSPGQGAAYEQYF. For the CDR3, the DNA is TGTGCCTGGAGTCCGGGACAGGGGGCTGCTTACGAGCAGTACTTC.

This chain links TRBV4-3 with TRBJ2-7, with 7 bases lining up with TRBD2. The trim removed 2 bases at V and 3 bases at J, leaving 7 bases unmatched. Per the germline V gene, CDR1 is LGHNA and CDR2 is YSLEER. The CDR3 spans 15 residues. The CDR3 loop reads CASSQSGGGNYEQYF. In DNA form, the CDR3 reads TGCGCCAGCAGCCAATCCGGCGGGGGTAACTACGAGCAGTACTTC.

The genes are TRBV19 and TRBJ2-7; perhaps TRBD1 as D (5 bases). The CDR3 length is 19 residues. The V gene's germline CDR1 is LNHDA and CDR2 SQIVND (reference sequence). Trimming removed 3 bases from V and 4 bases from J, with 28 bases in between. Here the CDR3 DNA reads TGTGCCAGTAGTATGAAGGGGTTGAAAGAACACTCCTGGGGATACGAGCAGTACTTC. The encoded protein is CASSMKGLKEHSWGYEQYF.

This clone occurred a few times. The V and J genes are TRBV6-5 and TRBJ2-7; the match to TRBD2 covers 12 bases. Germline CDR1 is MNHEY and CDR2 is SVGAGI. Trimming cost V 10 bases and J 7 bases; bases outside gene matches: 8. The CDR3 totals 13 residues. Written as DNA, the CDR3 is TGTGCCACCCGCGGACTAGCGGGAAGGGAGCAGTACTTC. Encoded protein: CATRGLAGREQYF.

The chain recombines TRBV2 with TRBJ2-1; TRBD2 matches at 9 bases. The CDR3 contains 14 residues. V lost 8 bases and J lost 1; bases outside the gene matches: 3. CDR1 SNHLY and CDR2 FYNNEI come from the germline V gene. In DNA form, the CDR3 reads TGTGCCAGCTCTGCGGGAGGGTCCTACAATGAGCAGTTCTTC. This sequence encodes CASSAGGSYNEQFF.

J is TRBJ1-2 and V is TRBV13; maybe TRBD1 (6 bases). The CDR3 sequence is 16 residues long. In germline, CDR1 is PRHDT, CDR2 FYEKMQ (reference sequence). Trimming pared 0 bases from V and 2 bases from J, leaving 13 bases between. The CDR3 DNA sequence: TGTGCCAGCAGCTTAGGCCGTGGCAGGGGAAACTATGGCTACACCTTC. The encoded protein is CASSLGRGRGNYGYTF. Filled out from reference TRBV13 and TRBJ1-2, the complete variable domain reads AAGVIQSPRHLIKEKRETATLKCYPIPRHDTVYWYQQGPGQDPQFLISFYEKMQSDKGSIPDRFSAQQFSDYHSELNMSSLELGDSALYFCASSLGRGRGNYGYTFGSGTRLTVV.

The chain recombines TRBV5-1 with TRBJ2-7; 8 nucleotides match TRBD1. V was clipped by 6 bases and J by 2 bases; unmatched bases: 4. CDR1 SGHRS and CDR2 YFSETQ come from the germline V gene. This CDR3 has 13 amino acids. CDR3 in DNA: TGCGCCAGCAACGGACAGGGTGCCTACGAGCAGTACTTC. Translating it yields CASNGQGAYEQYF.

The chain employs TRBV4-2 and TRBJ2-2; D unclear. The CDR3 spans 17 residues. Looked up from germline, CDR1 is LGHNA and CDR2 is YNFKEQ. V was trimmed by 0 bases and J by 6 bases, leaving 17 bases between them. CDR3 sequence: CASSQDLRPRGPGELFF. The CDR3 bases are TGTGCCAGCAGCCAAGATCTTAGGCCGAGAGGCCCCGGGGAGCTGTTTTTT.

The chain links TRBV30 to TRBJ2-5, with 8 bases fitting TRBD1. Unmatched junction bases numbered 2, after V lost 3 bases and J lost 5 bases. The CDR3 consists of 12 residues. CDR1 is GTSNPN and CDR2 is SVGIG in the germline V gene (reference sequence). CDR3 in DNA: TGTGCCTGGAGGAGACAGGGGGAGACCCAGTACTTC. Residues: CAWRRQGETQYF.

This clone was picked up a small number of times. The CDR3 nucleotides read TGCGCCAGCAGCGAGGACGCCGGGACGGGGGTGAGGGAGCAGTACTTC. It yields the protein CASSEDAGTGVREQYF. The rearrangement links TRBV5-1 to TRBJ2-7; the D gene is possibly TRBD2 (6 bases). The CDR3 length is 16 residues. Germline CDR1 is SGHRS and CDR2 is YFSETQ. V lost 4 bases to trimming and J lost 7 bases, with 24 bases between them. The full variable domain, with the rest looked up from reference TRBV5-1 and TRBJ2-7, is KAGVTQTPRYLIKTRGQQVTLSCSPISGHRSVSWYQQTPGQGLQFLFEYFSETQRNKGNFPGRFSGRQFSNSRSEMNVSTLELGDSALYLCASSEDAGTGVREQYFGPGTRLTVT.

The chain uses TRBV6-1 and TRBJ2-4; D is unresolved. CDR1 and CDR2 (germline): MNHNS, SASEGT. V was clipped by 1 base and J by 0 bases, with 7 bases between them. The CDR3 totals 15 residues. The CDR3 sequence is CASSEDAVAKNIQYF. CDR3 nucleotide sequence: TGTGCCAGCAGTGAAGATGCGGTAGCCAAAAACATTCAGTACTTC.

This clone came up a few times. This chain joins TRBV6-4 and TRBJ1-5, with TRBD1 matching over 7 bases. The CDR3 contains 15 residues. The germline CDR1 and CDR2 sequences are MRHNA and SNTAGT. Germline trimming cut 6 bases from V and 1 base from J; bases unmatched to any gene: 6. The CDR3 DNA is TGTGCCAGCAGATCGGGACAGAGGAGCAATCAGCCCCAGCATTTT. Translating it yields CASRSGQRSNQPQHF.

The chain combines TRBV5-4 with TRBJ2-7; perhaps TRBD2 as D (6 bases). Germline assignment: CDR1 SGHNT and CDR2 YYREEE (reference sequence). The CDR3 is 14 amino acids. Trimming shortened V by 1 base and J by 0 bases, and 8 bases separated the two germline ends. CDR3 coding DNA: TGTGCCAGCAGCTTGCGAGCGGGCTCCTACGAGCAGTACTTC. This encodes CASSLRAGSYEQYF.

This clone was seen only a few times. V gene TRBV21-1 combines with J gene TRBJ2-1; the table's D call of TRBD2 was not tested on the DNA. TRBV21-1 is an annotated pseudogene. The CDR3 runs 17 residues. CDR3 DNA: TGTGCCAGCAGCAAAGGGGCCAGCGGGAGAGTCTACAATGAGCAGTTCTTC. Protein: CASSKGASGRVYNEQFF.

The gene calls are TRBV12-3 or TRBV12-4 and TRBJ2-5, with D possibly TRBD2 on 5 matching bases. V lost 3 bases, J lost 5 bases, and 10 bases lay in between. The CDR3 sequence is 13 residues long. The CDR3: CASSFARGETQYF. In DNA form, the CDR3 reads TGTGCCAGCAGTTTTGCCCGCGGGGAGACCCAGTACTTC.

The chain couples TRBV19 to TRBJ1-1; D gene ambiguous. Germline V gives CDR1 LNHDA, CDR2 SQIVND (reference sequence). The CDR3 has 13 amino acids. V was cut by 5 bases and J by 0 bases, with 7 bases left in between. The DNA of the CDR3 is TGTGCCAGTAGTCCGCGGGTGAACACTGAAGCTTTCTTT. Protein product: CASSPRVNTEAFF.

DNA for the CDR3: TGTGCCAGCAGCTTACGGACATTTAGCTATGGCTACACCTTC. This translates into CASSLRTFSYGYTF. The rearrangement links TRBV3-1 (or the pseudogene TRBV3-2) to TRBJ1-2, with D tentatively TRBD1 (5 bases). Germline CDR1 LGHDT, CDR2 YNNKEL (reference sequence). This CDR3 comprises 14 residues. V was cut by 5 bases and J by 4 bases, with 14 bases left in between.

The CDR3 region has the DNA TGTGCCAGCAGTTCCAGGGGGCCTGGAAACACCATATATTTT. Translated, it gives CASSSRGPGNTIYF. The chain uses TRBV6-5 and TRBJ1-3, with 8 bases identical to TRBD1. The CDR3 covers 14 residues. With V trimmed by 4 bases and J by 2 bases, 1 base remained unmatched. CDR1 and CDR2 from the germline V gene are MNHEY and SVGAGI.

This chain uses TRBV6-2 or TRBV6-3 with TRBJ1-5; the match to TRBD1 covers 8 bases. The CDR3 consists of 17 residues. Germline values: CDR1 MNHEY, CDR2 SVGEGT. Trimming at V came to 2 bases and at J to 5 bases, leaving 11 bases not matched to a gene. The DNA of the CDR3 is TGTGCCAGCAGTTACAAGCCAGGGACAGGCGAGGATCAGCCCCAGCATTTT. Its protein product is CASSYKPGTGEDQPQHF.